Presented here are 10 T cell receptor beta chains from one specimen sequenced in a study of blood T cell repertoires in COVID-19. Sequencing was performed with immunoSEQ multiplex PCR; in TCRdb, only in-frame clones are kept and a portion is missing. Of approximately 150,000 clones listed, over 75% are singletons. The sample was peripheral blood. These receptors all stem from a woman between 45 and 60 years old with acute or convalescent COVID-19.

This chain uses TRBV11-1 with TRBJ2-1; the match to TRBD1 covers 7 bases. Germline CDR1 SGHAT, CDR2 FQDESV (reference sequence). The CDR3 length is 16 residues. Trimming at V came to 5 bases and at J to 8 bases, leaving 15 bases not matched to a gene. The CDR3 reads CASSVGRGTIYDEQFF. CDR3 nucleotides: TGTGCCAGCAGCGTTGGCAGGGGGACGATTTACGATGAGCAGTTCTTC.

The CDR3 DNA sequence: TGTGCCAGCAGCGTAATTGGGGCGGCTGGGGCCAACGTCCTGACTTTC. Translation gives CASSVIGAAGANVLTF. V gene TRBV9 combines with J gene TRBJ2-6; D is perhaps TRBD1 (5 bases). V shed 1 base and J shed 2 bases, with 10 bases lying between them. This CDR3 spans 16 amino acids. Germline V gene data show CDR1 as SGDLS and CDR2 as YYNGEE. Complete variable domain (other parts from reference TRBV9 and TRBJ2-6): DSGVTQTPKHLITATGQRVTLRCSPRSGDLSVYWYQQSLDQGLQFLIQYYNGEERAKGNILERFSAQQFPDLHSELNLSSLELGDSALYFCASSVIGAAGANVLTFGAGSRLTVL.

The chain combines TRBV6-4 with TRBJ1-5; unclear D gene. Per germline, CDR1 MRHNA and CDR2 SNTAGT. Trimming removed 4 bases from V and 1 base from J, with 5 bases in between. This CDR3 has 13 residues. CDR3 sequence (DNA): TGTGCCAGCAGTGCACAGAGCAATCAGCCCCAGCATTTT. Amino acid sequence: CASSAQSNQPQHF.

This sequence joins TRBV4-1 and TRBJ1-1, with D possibly TRBD1 on 6 matching bases. CDR1 is MGHRA, CDR2 YSYEKL, per germline. The CDR3 runs 11 residues. The germline V and J ends were trimmed by 4 bases and 7 bases, with 7 bases remaining between them. CDR3: CASSLDSEAFF. CDR3 sequence (DNA): TGCGCCAGCAGCCTGGACAGTGAAGCTTTCTTT.

This rearrangement joins TRBV27 to TRBJ1-5, with 8 bases matching TRBD1. CDR1 and CDR2 from the germline V gene are MNHEY and SMNVEV (reference sequence). This CDR3 comprises 16 residues. J lost 1 base, V lost 7 bases, and 9 bases had no gene match. CDR3 sequence: CASTMFGTGSNQPQHF. The CDR3 DNA reads TGTGCCAGCACCATGTTCGGGACAGGCAGCAATCAGCCCCAGCATTTT.

The J gene is TRBJ1-4, the V gene TRBV6-5; perhaps TRBD1 as D (6 bases). Trimming removed 6 bases from V and 7 bases from J, with 18 bases in between. Germline V lookup: CDR1 MNHEY, CDR2 SVGAGI. The CDR3 covers 15 residues. CDR3 DNA sequence: TGTGCCAGCAGACCAGCGGGGGGGCTGGGTGAAAAACTGTTTTTT. It encodes CASRPAGGLGEKLFF.

The chain links TRBV18 to TRBJ2-2; 10 nucleotides match TRBD2. V lost 2 bases to trimming and J lost 0 bases; unmatched junction nucleotides: 6. Looked up from germline, CDR1 is KGHSH and CDR2 is LQKENI. The CDR3 totals 18 residues. Written as DNA, the CDR3 is TGTGCCAGCTCACCATTCCCCCTAGCGGGGGCGAACACCGGGGAGCTGTTTTTT. It translates to CASSPFPLAGANTGELFF.

This clone was found a few times. The rearrangement joins TRBV5-1 to TRBJ1-6, with D perhaps TRBD1 (6 bases). This CDR3 region has 13 residues. Germline CDR1 reads SGHRS; CDR2 reads YFSETQ. Trimming left V 4 bases short and J 9 bases short, with 11 bases between. CDR3 coding DNA: TGCGCCAGCAGCCTGGAGGACAGTTCACCCCTCCACTTT. It yields the protein CASSLEDSSPLHF.

The V call is TRBV6-5, the J call TRBJ1-2; 7 bases fit TRBD1. CDR1 and CDR2 from the germline V gene are MNHEY and SVGAGI. With V trimmed by 0 bases and J by 2 bases, 6 bases remained unmatched. The CDR3 length is 16 residues. The CDR3 here is CASSYSGAGGNYGYTF. The CDR3 bases are TGTGCCAGCAGTTACTCGGGGGCAGGGGGGAACTATGGCTACACCTTC.

The V call is TRBV19, the J call TRBJ1-5; TRBD1 matches at 11 bases. Looked up from germline, CDR1 is LNHDA and CDR2 is SQIVND (reference sequence). CDR3 length: 13 amino acids. V gave up 7 bases and J gave up 9 bases; unmatched junction bases: 5. CDR3 region: CASNGTGGRPQHF. The CDR3 nucleotides are TGTGCCAGTAATGGGACAGGGGGGCGGCCCCAGCATTTT.